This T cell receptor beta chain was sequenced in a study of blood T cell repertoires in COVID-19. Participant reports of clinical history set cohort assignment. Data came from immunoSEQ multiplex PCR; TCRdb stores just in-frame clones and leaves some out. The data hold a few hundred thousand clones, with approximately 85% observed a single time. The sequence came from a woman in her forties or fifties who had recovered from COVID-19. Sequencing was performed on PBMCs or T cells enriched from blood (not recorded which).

The CDR3 sequence is CATSSGFGYTF. The CDR3, as DNA: TGTGCCACCAGTTCGGGGTTCGGCTACACCTTC. The chain recombines TRBV24-1 with TRBJ1-2; no clear D. CDR1 is KGHDR, CDR2 SFDVKD, per germline. Trimming removed 6 bases from V and 8 bases from J, with 9 bases in between. This CDR3 spans 11 amino acids.